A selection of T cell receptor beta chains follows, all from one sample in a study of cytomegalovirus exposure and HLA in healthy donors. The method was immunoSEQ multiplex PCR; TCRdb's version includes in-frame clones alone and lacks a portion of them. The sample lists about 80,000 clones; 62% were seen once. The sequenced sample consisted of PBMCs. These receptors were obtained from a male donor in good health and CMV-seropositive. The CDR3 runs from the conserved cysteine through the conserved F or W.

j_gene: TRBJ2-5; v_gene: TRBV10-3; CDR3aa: CAISEEHETQYF
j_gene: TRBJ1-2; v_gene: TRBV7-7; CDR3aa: CASSLESREPGYTF
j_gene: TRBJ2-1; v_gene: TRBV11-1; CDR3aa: CACGRGQGFNEQFF
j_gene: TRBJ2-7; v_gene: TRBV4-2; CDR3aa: CASSQEGAGGVHEQYF
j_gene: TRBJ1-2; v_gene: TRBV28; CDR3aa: CASNAGSYGYTF
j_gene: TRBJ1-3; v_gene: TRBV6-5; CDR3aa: CASSWEGEAGNTIYF
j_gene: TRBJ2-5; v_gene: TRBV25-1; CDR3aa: CASSRRTGETQYF
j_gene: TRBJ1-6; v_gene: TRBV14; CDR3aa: CASSQVTSVSPLHF
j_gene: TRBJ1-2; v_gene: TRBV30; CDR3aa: CAWTRTGGDGYTF
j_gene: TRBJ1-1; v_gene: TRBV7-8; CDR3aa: CASSSRGENTEAFF
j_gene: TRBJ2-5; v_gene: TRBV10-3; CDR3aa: CAIRGDSSWGTQYF
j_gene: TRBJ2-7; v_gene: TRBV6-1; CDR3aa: CASTPGLAGSYEQYF
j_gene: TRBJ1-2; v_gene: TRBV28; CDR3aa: CASRFGSGKGYTF
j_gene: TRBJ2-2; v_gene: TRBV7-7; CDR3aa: CASSLAPTGELFF
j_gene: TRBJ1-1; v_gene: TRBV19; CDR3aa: CASSKAGITEAFF
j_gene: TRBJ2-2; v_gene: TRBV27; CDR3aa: CASSSGTRAGELFF
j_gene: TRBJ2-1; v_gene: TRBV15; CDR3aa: CATSSPGGADEQFF
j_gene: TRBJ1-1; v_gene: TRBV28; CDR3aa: CASSLFPPGAFF
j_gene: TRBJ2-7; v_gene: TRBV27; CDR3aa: CASIIWDGRGDYEQYF
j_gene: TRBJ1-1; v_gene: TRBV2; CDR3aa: CASRGQGARGFTEAFF
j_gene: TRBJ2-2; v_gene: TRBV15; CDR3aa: CATSPGDTGELFF
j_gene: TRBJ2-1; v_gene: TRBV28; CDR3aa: CASRAGGIYNEQFF
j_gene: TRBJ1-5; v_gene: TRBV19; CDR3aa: CASRLLRDRVGQPQHF
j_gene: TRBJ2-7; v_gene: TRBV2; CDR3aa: CASIESSGGLLTYEQYF
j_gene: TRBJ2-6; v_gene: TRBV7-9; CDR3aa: CASSLRESGVLTF
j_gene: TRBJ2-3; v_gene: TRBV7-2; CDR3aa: CASRGVPDTQYF
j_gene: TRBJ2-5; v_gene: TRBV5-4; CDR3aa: CASSLARLQETQYF
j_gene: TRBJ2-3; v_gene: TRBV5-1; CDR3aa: CASSFLGLTDTQYF
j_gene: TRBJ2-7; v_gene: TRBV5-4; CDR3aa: CASSPRTGATYEQYF
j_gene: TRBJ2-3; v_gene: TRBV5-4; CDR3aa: CASSFASRGTDTQYF
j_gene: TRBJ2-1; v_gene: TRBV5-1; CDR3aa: CASSPLPRGGFYNEQFF
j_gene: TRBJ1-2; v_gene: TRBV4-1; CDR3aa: CASSQRQGSNYGYTF
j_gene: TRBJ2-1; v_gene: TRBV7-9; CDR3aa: CASSRGQYNEQFF
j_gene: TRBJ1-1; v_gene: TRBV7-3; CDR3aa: CASSLTGQGMGLFF
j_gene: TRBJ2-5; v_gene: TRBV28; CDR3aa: CASSLQGGGETQYF
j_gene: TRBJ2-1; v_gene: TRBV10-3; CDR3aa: CAISSSRSGGVNEQFF
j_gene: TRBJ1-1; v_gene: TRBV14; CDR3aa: CASSQERGTEAFF
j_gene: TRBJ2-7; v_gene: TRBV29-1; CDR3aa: CSVEAGGGEQYF
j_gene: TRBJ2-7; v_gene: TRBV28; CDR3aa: CASRDRVYEQYF
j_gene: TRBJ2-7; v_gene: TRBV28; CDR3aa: CASSFSGAEQYF
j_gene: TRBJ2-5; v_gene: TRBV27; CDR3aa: CASSFKPPPGIGQETQYF
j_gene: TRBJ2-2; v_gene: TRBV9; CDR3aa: CASSGGPGELFF
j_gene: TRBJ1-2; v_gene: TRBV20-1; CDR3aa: CSDRVSYGYTF
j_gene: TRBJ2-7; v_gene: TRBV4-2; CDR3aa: CASSQGLAEVYEQYF
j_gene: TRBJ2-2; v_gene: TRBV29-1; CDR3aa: CSVQAGIVNTGELFF
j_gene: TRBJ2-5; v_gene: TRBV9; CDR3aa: CASSASGGALGETQYF
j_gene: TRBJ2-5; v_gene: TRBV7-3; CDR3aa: CASSFGVRETQYF
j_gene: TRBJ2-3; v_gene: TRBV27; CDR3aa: CASSGQGTITDTQYF